This T cell receptor (beta chain) was retrieved from a study of glioma-infiltrating T cells after dendritic cell vaccination. For the study at large: The vaccine used monocyte-derived dendritic cells pulsed overnight with autologous tumor lysate. Findings and caveats of the study: Few patients contributed both blood and tumor specimens.

Primers: 60 V beta forward and 13 J beta reverse. Only in-frame clones appear in the TCRdb table, and some are missing; sequencing was by immunoSEQ multiplex PCR. This table has tens of thousands of clones, around 86% appearing once. This clone was detected ten times or more. The antigen is undetermined. Specified time point: after dendritic cell vaccination, including at tumor progression/relapse. Fresh-frozen tumor tissue and more than two years of survival data were available for all. The receptor comes from a human donor with glioblastoma. The sample was blood, taken after dendritic cell vaccination.

CDR3 DNA sequence: TGCGCCAGCAGGCCCATCTCAGGTCACTCTGGAAACACCATATATTTT. Its translation is CASRPISGHSGNTIYF. The chain combines TRBV5-1 with TRBJ1-3, with unresolved D. Trimming stripped 5 bases from V and 0 bases from J, with 15 bases between. Germline lookup yields CDR1 SGHRS and CDR2 YFSETQ. There are 16 residues in the CDR3.